This T cell receptor beta chain is from a study of T cell repertoires in cytomegalovirus infection. Looking at the study overall: HLA-C-restricted CMV epitopes, recently identified, and well-studied HLA-B-restricted ones were used by the study. Indicated by public TCR beta signatures were CMV infection and matching HLA type. The study, taken as a whole, reports: In two of eight donors, the top clonotype was HLA-C-restricted CMV-specific. Adding up the frequency of public TCR beta families identified people who carried CMV plus the relevant HLA.

This clonotype has more than one count but fewer than ten. Antigen: not known. TCRdb ran MiXCR on the reads and lists one entry per CDR3 protein. This table has 800,000 to 950,000 distinct CDR3 sequences, 30% to 35% appearing once. The sequence derives from a human donor in good health (CMV status not recorded). Some clones in this sample may be carry-over from other donors' samples. The starting material was cultured CD8+ T cells from PBMCs, obtained from culture after CMV antigen stimulation.

The CDR3 protein is CASRVLGLNIQYF. The CDR3 DNA reads TGTGCCAGCAGAGTTCTGGGTCTAAACATTCAGTACTTC. The chain combines TRBV12-3 or TRBV12-4 with TRBJ2-4; no firm D call. V was trimmed by 6 bases and J by 6 bases, leaving 12 bases between them. This CDR3 has 13 amino acids.